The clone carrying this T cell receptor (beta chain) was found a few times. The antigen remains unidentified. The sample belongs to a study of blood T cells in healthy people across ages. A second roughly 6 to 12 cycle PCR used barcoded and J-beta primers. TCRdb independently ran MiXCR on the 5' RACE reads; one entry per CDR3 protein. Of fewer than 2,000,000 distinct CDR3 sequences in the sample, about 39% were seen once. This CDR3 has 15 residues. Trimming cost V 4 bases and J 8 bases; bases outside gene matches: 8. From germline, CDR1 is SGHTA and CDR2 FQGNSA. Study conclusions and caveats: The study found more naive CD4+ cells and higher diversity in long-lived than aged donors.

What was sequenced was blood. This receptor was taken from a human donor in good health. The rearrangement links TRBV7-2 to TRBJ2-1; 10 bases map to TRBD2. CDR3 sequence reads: CASSSGLALGHEQFF. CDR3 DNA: TGTGCCAGCAGCTCGGGACTAGCGCTGGGACATGAGCAGTTCTTC. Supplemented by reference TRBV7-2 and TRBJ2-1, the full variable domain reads GAGVSQSPSNKVTEKGKDVELRCDPISGHTALYWYRQSLGQGLEFLIYFQGNSAPDKSGLPSDRFSAERTGGSVSTLTIQRTQQEDSAVYLCASSSGLALGHEQFFGPGTRLTVL.